Shown below are 12 T cell receptor beta chains from a single sample sequenced in a study of blood T cell repertoires in COVID-19. Measured with immunoSEQ multiplex PCR; TCRdb has only the in-frame clones, and not every one. The table records 250,000 to 350,000 clones, around 88% of them present only once. Sequenced material: peripheral blood. These receptors were taken from a man aged 25 to 40 with acute or convalescent COVID-19.

V usage is TRBV28 and J usage is TRBJ1-1; D remains unclear. Trimming left V 4 bases short and J 3 bases short, with 6 bases between. The germline V gene encodes CDR1 MDHEN and CDR2 SYDVKM. CDR3 size: 12 residues. The CDR3 here is CASSYRYTEAFF. CDR3 DNA sequence: TGTGCCAGCAGTTATAGATACACTGAAGCTTTCTTT. Full variable domain (rest looked up from reference TRBV28 and TRBJ1-1): DVKVTQSSRYLVKRTGEKVFLECVQDMDHENMFWYRQDPGLGLRLIYFSYDVKMKEKGDIPEGYSVSREKKERFSLILESASTNQTSMYLCASSYRYTEAFFGQGTRLTVV.

The chain recombines TRBV7-2 with TRBJ2-2; D gene ambiguous. V lost 5 bases and J 5 bases, leaving 9 bases between the germline ends. This CDR3 has 13 amino acids. CDR1 SGHTA and CDR2 FQGNSA come from the germline V gene. This CDR3 is CASSPPGTGELFF. DNA of the CDR3: TGTGCCAGCAGCCCCCCGGGTACCGGGGAGCTGTTTTTT.

The chain carries TRBV28 and TRBJ2-7; the D is unclear. Trimming removed 1 base at V and 4 bases at J, with 5 bases between. Germline CDR1 and CDR2: MDHEN and SYDVKM. This CDR3 comprises 12 residues. For the CDR3, the DNA is TGTGCCAGCAGTTTATTGACATACGAGCAGTACTTC. Amino acid sequence: CASSLLTYEQYF.

The rearrangement links TRBV11-2 to TRBJ1-1, with 9 bases fitting TRBD1. This CDR3 spans 15 amino acids. Trimming at V came to 1 base and at J to 6 bases, leaving 6 bases not matched to a gene. In germline, CDR1 is SGHAT, CDR2 FQNNGV. The CDR3 reads CASSLGRQGGPEAFF. The CDR3, as DNA: TGTGCCAGCAGCTTAGGACGACAGGGGGGACCTGAAGCTTTCTTT. Full variable domain (missing parts from reference TRBV11-2 and TRBJ1-1): EAGVAQSPRYKIIEKRQSVAFWCNPISGHATLYWYQQILGQGPKLLIQFQNNGVVDDSQLPKDRFSAERLKGVDSTLKIQPAKLEDSAVYLCASSLGRQGGPEAFFGQGTRLTVV.

The chain links TRBV5-4 to TRBJ2-7; TRBD2 is a possible D gene (5 bases). The CDR3 has 13 amino acids. Germline-derived CDR1 and CDR2 are SGHNT and YYREEE (reference sequence). Trimming cost V 0 bases and J 5 bases, with 9 bases left between them. The CDR3 region is CASSLAGNNEQYF. The DNA for the CDR3 is TGTGCCAGCAGCTTGGCCGGGAATAACGAGCAGTACTTC.

Only one count was recorded for this clone. This rearrangement joins TRBV5-1 to TRBJ1-4; 9 bases align to TRBD1. V shed 2 bases, J shed 5 bases, and the junction held 4 bases outside the gene matches. Germline assignment: CDR1 SGHRS and CDR2 YFSETQ. The CDR3 consists of 15 residues. CDR3 region: CASSFGDRGNEKLFF. The CDR3, as DNA: TGCGCCAGCAGCTTCGGCGACAGGGGGAATGAAAAACTGTTTTTT.

In this sample, this clone turned up once. The V call is TRBV6-2 or TRBV6-3, the J call TRBJ1-6; D remains unclear. The CDR3 consists of 16 residues. The germline gives CDR1 MNHEY, CDR2 SVGEGT. The V and J ends lost 4 bases and 4 bases respectively, with 14 bases between them. CDR3: CASSLLSWRYNSPLHF. The CDR3, as DNA: TGTGCCAGCAGTTTACTGAGTTGGAGGTATAATTCACCCCTCCACTTT.

This clone was found once. The chain recombines TRBV7-9 with TRBJ1-1; TRBD1 aligns across 10 bases. V trimming: 6 bases; J trimming: 0 bases; junction bases outside the gene matches: 10. The CDR3 extends over 17 amino acids. Germline V gene sequence: CDR1 SEHNR, CDR2 FQNEAQ (reference sequence). CDR3 loop: CASSWYRDRGLNTEAFF. CDR3 sequence (DNA): TGTGCCAGCAGTTGGTACCGGGACAGGGGACTGAACACTGAAGCTTTCTTT. Variable domain in full (rest from reference TRBV7-9 and TRBJ1-1): DTGVSQNPRHKITKRGQNVTFRCDPISEHNRLYWYRQTLGQGPEFLTYFQNEAQLEKSRLLSDRFSAERPKGSFSTLEIQRTEQGDSAMYLCASSWYRDRGLNTEAFFGQGTRLTVV.

The chain couples TRBV19 to TRBJ1-2; TRBD1 aligns across 7 bases. V was clipped by 0 bases and J by 5 bases; unmatched bases: 6. The CDR3 spans 15 residues. Per germline, CDR1 LNHDA and CDR2 SQIVND (reference sequence). DNA of the CDR3: TGTGCCAGTAGTATAGACCCGGGGACAGCTTATGGCTACACCTTC. Translating gives CASSIDPGTAYGYTF.

The rearrangement links TRBV19 to TRBJ1-1, with D perhaps TRBD1 (5 bases). The V gene's germline CDR1 is LNHDA and CDR2 SQIVND (reference sequence). Trimming shortened V by 8 bases and J by 1 base, and 17 bases separated the two germline ends. The CDR3 spans 15 residues. The CDR3 sequence: CASRYRYGGNTEAFF. CDR3 nucleotide sequence: TGTGCCAGTCGTTACAGGTACGGCGGGAACACTGAAGCTTTCTTT.

The chain links TRBV3-1 (or the pseudogene TRBV3-2) to TRBJ2-3, with TRBD2 matching over 15 bases. The CDR3 covers 16 residues. With V trimmed by 4 bases and J by 7 bases, 6 bases remained unmatched. From germline, CDR1 is LGHDT and CDR2 YNNKEL (reference sequence). Here the CDR3 reads CASSLGLAGGGYTQYF. CDR3 sequence (DNA): TGTGCCAGCAGCCTGGGACTAGCGGGAGGTGGATATACGCAGTATTTT.

The chain has TRBV20-1 and TRBJ1-5; D uncertain. The CDR3 contains 14 residues. V was clipped by 5 bases and J by 4 bases, with 15 bases between them. The germline V gene has CDR1 DFQATT and CDR2 SNEGSKA (reference sequence). The CDR3 nucleotides are TGCAGTGCTCGTGCCGTCTTCCCGAATCAGCCCCAGCATTTT. It codes for CSARAVFPNQPQHF.